This T cell receptor beta chain was captured in a study of T-cell reconstitution after alpha-beta-depleted transplantation in children. Study conclusions and caveats: The origin of alpha-beta T cells about two months after transplant was reportedly several hundred expanded graft clones. Some patients' high day-60 TCRbeta diversity was traced to surviving recipient T cells and thymic progenitors. One year after transplant, T-cell counts and diversity came mostly from newly produced T cells.

Germline CDR1 is SGHVS and CDR2 is FQNEAQ. The CDR3 runs 14 residues. Between the trimmed V and J ends, which lost 3 bases and 7 bases, there was a span of 16 bases. Unique molecular identifiers were used to barcode this TCRbeta library. In TCRdb, the PCR reads were re-called with MiXCR into one record per CDR3 protein. The table lists 17,000 or so distinct CDR3 sequences, approximately 13% of them singletons. Comments on this clonotype: What it recognizes is unknown.

The sample was PBMCs, mostly from graft donor cells, taken 180 days after TCRalphabeta/CD19-depleted stem cell transplant. The sequence came from a boy younger than two who had a stem cell transplant for Wiskott-Aldrich syndrome, so the T cells may come from the graft donor. The V call is TRBV7-8, the J call TRBJ2-7; a weak D match, TRBD1 (5 bases). Here the CDR3 reads CASSFTEQASEQYF. The CDR3 bases are TGTGCCAGCAGCTTCACCGAACAGGCCTCGGAGCAGTACTTC. Looking up the rest from reference TRBV7-8 and TRBJ2-7 gives the full variable domain: GAGVSQSPRYKVAKRGQDVALRCDPISGHVSLFWYQQALGQGPEFLTYFQNEAQLDKSGLPSDRFFAERPEGSVSTLKIQRTQQEDSAVYLCASSFTEQASEQYFGPGTRLTVT.